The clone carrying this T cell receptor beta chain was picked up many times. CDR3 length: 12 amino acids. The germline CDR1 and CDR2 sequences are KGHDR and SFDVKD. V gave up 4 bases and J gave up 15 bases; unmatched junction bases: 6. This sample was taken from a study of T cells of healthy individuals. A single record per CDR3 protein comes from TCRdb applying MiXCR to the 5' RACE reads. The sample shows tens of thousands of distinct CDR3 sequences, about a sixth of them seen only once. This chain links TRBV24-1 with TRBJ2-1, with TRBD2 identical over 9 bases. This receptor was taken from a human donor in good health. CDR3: CATSDSAGGPFF. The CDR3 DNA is TGTGCCACCAGTGACAGCGCGGGAGGGCCGTTCTTC.